The subject of this entry is one TCR beta chain. The antigen is not known. This sample is part of a study of T cell repertoires in cytomegalovirus infection. Turning to the study itself: Both CMV infection and a matching HLA type were indicated by public TCR beta signatures. General study findings and limits: The response measured ex vivo was dominated by TCR beta clonotypes (HLA-C-restricted and CMV-specific). The cumulative frequency of public TCR beta families identified carriers of CMV plus the relevant HLA.

The germline CDR1 and CDR2 sequences are SQVTM and ANQGSEA. V trimming: 5 bases; J trimming: 7 bases; junction bases outside the gene matches: 10. This CDR3 region has 14 residues. TCRdb reanalysed the reads using MiXCR and keeps one entry per CDR3 protein. The sample lists 200,000 or so distinct CDR3 sequences; 28% were seen once. This rearrangement joins TRBV29-1 to TRBJ2-2; 7 positions agree with TRBD1. The sequenced sample consisted of PBMCs. This TCR was recovered from a human donor in good health (CMV status not recorded). Some clones in this sample may be carry-over from other donors' samples. Written as DNA, the CDR3 is TGCAGCGTTCGGGACAGAACGTTCGGCGGGGAGCTGTTTTTT. It encodes CSVRDRTFGGELFF.